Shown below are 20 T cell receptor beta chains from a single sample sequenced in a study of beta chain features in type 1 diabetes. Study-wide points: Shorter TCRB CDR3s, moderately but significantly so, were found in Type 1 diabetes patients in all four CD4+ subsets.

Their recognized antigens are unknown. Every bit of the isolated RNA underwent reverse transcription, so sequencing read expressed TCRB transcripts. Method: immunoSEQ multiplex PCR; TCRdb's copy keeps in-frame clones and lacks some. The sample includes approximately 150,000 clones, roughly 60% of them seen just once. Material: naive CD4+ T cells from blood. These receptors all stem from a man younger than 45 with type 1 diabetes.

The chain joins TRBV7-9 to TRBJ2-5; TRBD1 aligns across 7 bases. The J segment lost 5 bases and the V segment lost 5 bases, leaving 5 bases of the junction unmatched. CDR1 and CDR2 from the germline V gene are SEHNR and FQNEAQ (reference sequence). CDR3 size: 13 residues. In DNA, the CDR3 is TGTGCCAGCAGCGAACAGGGGAAGGAGACCCAGTACTTC. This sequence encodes CASSEQGKETQYF.

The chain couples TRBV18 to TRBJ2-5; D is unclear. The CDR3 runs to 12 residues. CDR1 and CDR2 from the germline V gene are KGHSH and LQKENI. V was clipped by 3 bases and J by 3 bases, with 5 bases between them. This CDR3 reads CASSPSEETQYF. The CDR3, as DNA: TGTGCCAGCTCACCTTCTGAAGAGACCCAGTACTTC.

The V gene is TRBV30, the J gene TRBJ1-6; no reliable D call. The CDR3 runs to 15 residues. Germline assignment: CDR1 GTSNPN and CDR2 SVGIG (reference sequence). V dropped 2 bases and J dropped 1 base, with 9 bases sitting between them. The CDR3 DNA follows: TGTGCCTGGAGTCCCCCGAGGTCCTATAATTCACCCCTCCACTTT. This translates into CAWSPPRSYNSPLHF.

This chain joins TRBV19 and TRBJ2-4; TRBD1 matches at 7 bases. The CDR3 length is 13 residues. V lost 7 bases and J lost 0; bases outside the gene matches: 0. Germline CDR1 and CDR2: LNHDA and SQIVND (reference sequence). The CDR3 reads CASTGGAKNIQYF. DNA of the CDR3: TGTGCCAGTACAGGGGGAGCCAAAAACATTCAGTACTTC.

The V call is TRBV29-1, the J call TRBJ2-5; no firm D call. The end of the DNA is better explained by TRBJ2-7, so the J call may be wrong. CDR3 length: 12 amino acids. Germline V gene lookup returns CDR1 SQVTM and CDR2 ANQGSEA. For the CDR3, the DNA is TGCAGCGTGGGCCGGGTTTCCTACGAGCAGTACTTC. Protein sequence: CSVGRVSYEQYF.

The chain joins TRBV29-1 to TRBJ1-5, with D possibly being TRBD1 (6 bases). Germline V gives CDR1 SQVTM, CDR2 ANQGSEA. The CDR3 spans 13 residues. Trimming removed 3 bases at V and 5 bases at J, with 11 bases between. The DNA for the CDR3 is TGCAGCGTTGATACAGGGCCCGATCAGCCCCAGCATTTT. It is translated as CSVDTGPDQPQHF.

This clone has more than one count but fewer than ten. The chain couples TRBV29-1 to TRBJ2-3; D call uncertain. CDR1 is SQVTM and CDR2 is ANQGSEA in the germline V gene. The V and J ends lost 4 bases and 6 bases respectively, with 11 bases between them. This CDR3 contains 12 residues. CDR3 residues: CSVGPRVDTQYF. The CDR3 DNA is TGCAGCGTTGGCCCCCGGGTTGATACGCAGTATTTT.

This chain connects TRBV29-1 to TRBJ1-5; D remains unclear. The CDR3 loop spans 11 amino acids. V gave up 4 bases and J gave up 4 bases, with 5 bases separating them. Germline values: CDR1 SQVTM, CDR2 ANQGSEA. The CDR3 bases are TGCAGCGTTGGGCTAAATCAGCCCCAGCATTTT. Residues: CSVGLNQPQHF.

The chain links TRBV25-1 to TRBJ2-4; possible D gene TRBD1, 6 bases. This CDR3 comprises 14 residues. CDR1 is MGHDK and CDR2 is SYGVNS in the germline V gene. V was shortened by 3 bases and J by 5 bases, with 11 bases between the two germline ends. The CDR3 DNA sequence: TGTGCCAGCAGTGAGACAGGACGGGAAAACATTCAGTACTTC. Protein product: CASSETGRENIQYF.

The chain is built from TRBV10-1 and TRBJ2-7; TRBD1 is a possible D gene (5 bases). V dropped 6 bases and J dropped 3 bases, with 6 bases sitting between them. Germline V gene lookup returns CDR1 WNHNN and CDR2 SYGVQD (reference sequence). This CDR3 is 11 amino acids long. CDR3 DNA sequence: TGCGCCAGCAGCGACAGCTACGAGCAGTACTTC. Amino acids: CASSDSYEQYF.

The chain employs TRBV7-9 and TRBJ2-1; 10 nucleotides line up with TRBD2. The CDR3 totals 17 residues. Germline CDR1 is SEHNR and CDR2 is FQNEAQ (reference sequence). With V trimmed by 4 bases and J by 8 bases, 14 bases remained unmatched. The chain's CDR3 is CASSSPISGTSADEQFF. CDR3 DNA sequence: TGTGCCAGCAGCTCTCCTATTTCCGGGACTAGCGCCGATGAGCAGTTCTTC.

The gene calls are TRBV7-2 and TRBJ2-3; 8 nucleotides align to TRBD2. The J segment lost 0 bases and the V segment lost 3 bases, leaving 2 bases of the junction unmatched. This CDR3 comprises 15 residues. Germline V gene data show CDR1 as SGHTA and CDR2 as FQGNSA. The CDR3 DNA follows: TGTGCCAGCAGCTTCGGGGGGGAAAGCACAGATACGCAGTATTTT. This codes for CASSFGGESTDTQYF. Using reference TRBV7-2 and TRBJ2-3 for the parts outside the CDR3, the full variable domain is GAGVSQSPSNKVTEKGKDVELRCDPISGHTALYWYRQSLGQGLEFLIYFQGNSAPDKSGLPSDRFSAERTGGSVSTLTIQRTQQEDSAVYLCASSFGGESTDTQYFGPGTRLTVL.

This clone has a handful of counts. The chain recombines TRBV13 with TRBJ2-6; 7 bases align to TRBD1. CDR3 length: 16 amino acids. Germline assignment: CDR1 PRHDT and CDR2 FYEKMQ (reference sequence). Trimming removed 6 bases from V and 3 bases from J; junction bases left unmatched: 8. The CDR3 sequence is CASRKDRAYGANVLTF. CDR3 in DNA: TGTGCCAGCAGAAAAGACAGGGCTTATGGGGCCAACGTCCTGACTTTC.

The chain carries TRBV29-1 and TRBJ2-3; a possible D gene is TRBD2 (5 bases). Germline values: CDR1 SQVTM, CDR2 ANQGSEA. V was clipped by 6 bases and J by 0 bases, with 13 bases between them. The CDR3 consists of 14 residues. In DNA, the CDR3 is TGCAGCGTAGGGCTAGCACCCAGCACAGATACGCAGTATTTT. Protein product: CSVGLAPSTDTQYF.

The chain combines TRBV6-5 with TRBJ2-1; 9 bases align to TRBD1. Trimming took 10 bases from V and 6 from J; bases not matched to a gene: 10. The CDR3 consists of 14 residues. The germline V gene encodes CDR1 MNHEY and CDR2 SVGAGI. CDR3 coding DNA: TGTGCCACCGCCCGGGACAGGGCCGGCAATGAGCAGTTCTTC. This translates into CATARDRAGNEQFF.

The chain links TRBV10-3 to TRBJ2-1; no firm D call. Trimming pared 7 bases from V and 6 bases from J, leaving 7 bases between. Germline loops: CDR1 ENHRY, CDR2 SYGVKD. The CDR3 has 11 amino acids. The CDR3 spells CAIKIFNEQFF. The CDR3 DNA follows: TGTGCCATCAAAATCTTCAATGAGCAGTTCTTC.

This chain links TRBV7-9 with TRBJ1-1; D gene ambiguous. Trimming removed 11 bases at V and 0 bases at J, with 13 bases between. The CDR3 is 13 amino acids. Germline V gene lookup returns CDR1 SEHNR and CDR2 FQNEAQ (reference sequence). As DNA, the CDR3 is TGTGCCGGGGAGAGGGCTTTGAACACTGAAGCTTTCTTT. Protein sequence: CAGERALNTEAFF.

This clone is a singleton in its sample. The CDR3 nucleotides read TGTGCCAGCAGTGTTGTACGTGGAAGTTCCGAGCAGTACTTC. Translation gives CASSVVRGSSEQYF. The genes are TRBV25-1 and TRBJ2-7; D unresolved. The CDR3 loop spans 14 amino acids. The V gene's germline CDR1 is MGHDK and CDR2 SYGVNS. V shed 4 bases and J shed 6 bases, with 16 bases lying between them.

CDR3 sequence (DNA): TGTGCCAGCAGCTTGGACAGGGGGCGCGGGGAGACCCAGTACTTC. This encodes CASSLDRGRGETQYF. V gene TRBV11-2 combines with J gene TRBJ2-5, with 11 bases fitting TRBD1. The trim removed 3 bases at V and 5 bases at J, leaving 5 bases unmatched. Germline CDR1 is SGHAT and CDR2 is FQNNGV. This CDR3 is built from 15 residues.

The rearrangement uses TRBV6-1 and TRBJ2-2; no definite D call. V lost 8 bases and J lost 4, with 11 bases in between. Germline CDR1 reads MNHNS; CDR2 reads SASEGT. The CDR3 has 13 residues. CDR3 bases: TGTGCCAGCGCGCCCTCCTCCACCGGGGAGCTGTTTTTT. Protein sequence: CASAPSSTGELFF.